This T cell receptor beta chain was observed in a study of T-cell reconstitution after alpha-beta-depleted transplantation in children. Findings of the study overall: Alpha-beta T cells about two months after transplant reportedly derived from several hundred expanded graft clones. T-cell numbers and diversity, one year after transplant, stemmed largely from T cells that were newly produced.

This clonotype was observed a handful of times. Its target is not known. Preparation of the TCRbeta library involved a method that used unique molecular identifiers. MiXCR, run by TCRdb on the PCR reads, gives a single entry per CDR3 protein. The table lists tens of thousands of distinct CDR3 sequences, roughly 14% of them singletons. Trimming at V came to 5 bases and at J to 5 bases, leaving 9 bases not matched to a gene. Germline loops: CDR1 SEHNR, CDR2 FQNEAQ (reference sequence). This CDR3 is built from 15 residues. This clonotype originated in a male patient aged 2-15 years who had a stem cell transplant for acute lymphoblastic leukemia, so the T cells may come from the graft donor. This specimen was PBMCs, mostly from graft donor cells, taken 180 days after TCRalphabeta/CD19-depleted stem cell transplant. V is TRBV7-9 and J is TRBJ2-7, with 10 positions matching TRBD1. CDR3 protein: CASSQDRGRNHEQYF. The CDR3 nucleotides are TGTGCCAGCAGCCAAGACAGGGGGCGCAACCACGAGCAGTACTTC.